The next 8 T cell receptor beta chains were all read from a single sample in a study of cytomegalovirus exposure and HLA in healthy donors. It was with 60 Vbeta and 13 Jbeta primers that the PCR ran. Measured with immunoSEQ multiplex PCR; TCRdb has only the in-frame clones, and not every one. The sample carries 85,000 to 110,000 clones, around 76% recorded once. Material: PBMCs. The origin of the receptors is a woman aged 18-29 years in good health and CMV-seropositive.

The chain links TRBV25-1 to TRBJ2-4; 8 nucleotides agree with TRBD2. The germline V gene has CDR1 MGHDK and CDR2 SYGVNS. The CDR3 runs 14 residues. Unmatched junction bases numbered 3, after V lost 0 bases and J lost 8 bases. CDR3: CASSEYNGRDIQYF. The DNA for the CDR3 is TGTGCCAGCAGTGAATATAACGGGAGGGACATTCAGTACTTC.

Written as DNA, the CDR3 is TGTGCCAGCAGCCAACGTCAGGGGGCGTTAGATACGCAGTATTTT. This gives the protein CASSQRQGALDTQYF. The genes are TRBV7-2 and TRBJ2-3; 8 bases are shared with TRBD1. This CDR3 has 15 amino acids. The V segment lost 5 bases and the J segment 5 bases; nucleotides outside the gene matches: 9. CDR1 is SGHTA, CDR2 FQGNSA, per germline.

A few counts support this clone. This sequence joins TRBV5-4 and TRBJ1-2; no clear D gene. Germline V lookup: CDR1 SGHNT, CDR2 YYREEE (reference sequence). This CDR3 has 16 amino acids. Between the trimmed V and J ends, which lost 1 base and 3 bases, there was a span of 16 bases. CDR3 sequence (DNA): TGTGCCAGCAGCTTGTCAGTTAGGCAAGCGGACTATGGCTACACCTTC. Its protein product is CASSLSVRQADYGYTF.

The V gene is TRBV10-3, the J gene TRBJ2-7; 11 bases are shared with TRBD2. CDR3 length: 16 amino acids. Germline CDR1 is ENHRY and CDR2 is SYGVKD. J lost 2 bases, V lost 4 bases, and 7 bases had no gene match. The CDR3 DNA reads TGTGCCATCAGTGGAACCGGGACTAGCGGCCCCTACGAGCAGTACTTC. Translation: CAISGTGTSGPYEQYF.

CDR3 sequence: CASSLGWGQTYEQYF. CDR3 DNA sequence: TGCGCCAGCAGCTTGGGCTGGGGGCAGACCTACGAGCAGTACTTC. The chain combines TRBV5-1 with TRBJ2-7, with D possibly matching TRBD1 (6 bases). The V and J ends lost 0 bases and 2 bases respectively, with 12 bases between them. The CDR3 extends over 15 amino acids. CDR1 is SGHRS, CDR2 YFSETQ, per germline.

This chain uses TRBV7-2 with TRBJ1-4; 9 nucleotides match TRBD1. This CDR3 is built from 15 residues. Germline CDR1 reads SGHTA; CDR2 reads FQGNSA. Trimming took 5 bases from V and 3 from J; bases not matched to a gene: 4. The CDR3 nucleotides read TGTGCCAGCAGCGTAACAGGGGGCCCTAATGAAAAACTGTTTTTT. As protein: CASSVTGGPNEKLFF.

Comments on this clone: Sequence at one end of the junction differs from germline and may be a read error. Other DNA sequences in the same sample also yield this CDR3. The chain uses TRBV29-1 and TRBJ1-5; D is undetermined. The CDR3 length is 11 residues. CDR1 is SQVTM and CDR2 is ANQGSEA in the germline V gene. The CDR3 coding sequence is TGCAGCGTCGAAGCGGGTCAGCCCCAGCATTTT. It translates to CSVEAGQPQHF.

The chain carries TRBV29-1 and TRBJ1-5; TRBD1 matches 7 bases. The length of the CDR3 is 13 residues. Germline V lookup: CDR1 SQVTM, CDR2 ANQGSEA. J gave up 4 bases and V 6 bases, and 6 bases lay outside the gene matches. CDR3 region: CSVAGQTNQPQHF. CDR3 DNA: TGCAGCGTGGCGGGACAGACTAATCAGCCCCAGCATTTT.